The 28 T cell receptor beta chains listed next were all sequenced from one sample in a study of blood T cell repertoires in COVID-19. This table comes from immunoSEQ multiplex PCR, and its TCRdb copy is limited to in-frame clones, with some not included. This sample has roughly 70,000 clones, with 75% to 90% found just once. The sequencing input was peripheral blood. These receptors all stem from a man aged 70 or older who had recovered from COVID-19.

This chain uses TRBV2 with TRBJ2-3; 7 nucleotides line up with TRBD2. The germline CDR1 and CDR2 sequences are SNHLY and FYNNEI. CDR3 size: 15 residues. Trimming at V came to 6 bases and at J to 3 bases, leaving 9 bases not matched to a gene. CDR3 residues: CASRDPGLPTDTQYF. DNA of the CDR3: TGTGCCAGCAGGGACCCGGGACTACCAACAGATACGCAGTATTTT.

This clone was detected only a few times. The CDR3 loop reads CSVDNGNTIYF. The CDR3 nucleotides are TGCAGCGTCGACAACGGAAACACCATATATTTT. This chain uses TRBV29-1 with TRBJ1-3; no clear D gene. The CDR3 covers 11 residues. Germline CDR1 reads SQVTM; CDR2 reads ANQGSEA. Between the trimmed V and J ends, which lost 6 bases and 4 bases, there was a span of 7 bases.

J is TRBJ2-2 and V is TRBV28, with D maybe TRBD2 (6 bases). The germline V and J ends were trimmed by 6 bases and 9 bases, with 17 bases remaining between them. There are 14 residues in the CDR3. Germline V CDR1 and CDR2: MDHEN, SYDVKM. CDR3 loop: CASRAGGARRELFF. The CDR3, as DNA: TGTGCCAGCAGAGCTGGAGGGGCCCGGAGGGAGCTGTTTTTT.

This chain joins TRBV28 and TRBJ2-3; D perhaps matches TRBD2 (6 bases). The CDR3 has 17 amino acids. The V end lost 1 base, the J end lost 2 bases, and 16 bases lay between the germline ends. CDR1 and CDR2 from the germline V gene are MDHEN and SYDVKM. In DNA, the CDR3 is TGTGCCAGCAGTTTATTGCGGCGGGAAGTAATCACAGATACGCAGTATTTT. Residues: CASSLLRREVITDTQYF.

This rearrangement joins TRBV5-1 to TRBJ1-2; D is possibly TRBD1 (6 bases). The CDR3 extends over 15 amino acids. The V and J ends lost 4 bases and 3 bases respectively, with 16 bases between them. CDR1 and CDR2 (germline): SGHRS, YFSETQ. The CDR3 DNA reads as TGCGCCAGCAGCAAAAACAGGGATTCGGACTATGGCTACACCTTC. Protein: CASSKNRDSDYGYTF.

The chain combines TRBV5-6 with TRBJ2-1; 11 nucleotides agree with TRBD2. The germline V gene encodes CDR1 SGHDT and CDR2 YYEEEE. V trimming: 4 bases; J trimming: 9 bases; junction bases outside the gene matches: 9. The CDR3 covers 15 residues. This CDR3 is CASSAQLAGVVEQFF. CDR3 DNA: TGTGCCAGCAGCGCCCAACTAGCGGGAGTTGTTGAGCAGTTCTTC.

The V gene is TRBV5-5, the J gene TRBJ2-3, with TRBD1 matching over 11 bases. CDR1 and CDR2 from the germline V gene are SGHKS and YYEKEE (reference sequence). V lost 0 bases, J lost 4 bases, and 4 bases stayed unmatched. The CDR3 is made up of 16 amino acids. CDR3 sequence (DNA): TGTGCCAGCAGCTTGGGGGACAGGGGGAGGGCAGATACGCAGTATTTT. It specifies CASSLGDRGRADTQYF. Complete variable domain (other parts from reference TRBV5-5 and TRBJ2-3): DAGVTQSPTHLIKTRGQQVTLRCSPISGHKSVSWYQQVLGQGPQFIFQYYEKEERGRGNFPDRFSARQFPNYSSELNVNALLLGDSALYLCASSLGDRGRADTQYFGPGTRLTVL.

This chain uses TRBV5-1 with TRBJ1-1; perhaps TRBD1 as D (6 bases). V was trimmed by 4 bases and J by 2 bases, leaving 18 bases between them. The V gene's germline CDR1 is SGHRS and CDR2 YFSETQ. This CDR3 region has 16 residues. The DNA of the CDR3 is TGCGCCAGCAGCCTGGTGAACCAAGGGGGAAACACTGAAGCTTTCTTT. Translation: CASSLVNQGGNTEAFF.

This chain joins TRBV11-3 and TRBJ1-4, with a possible D match to TRBD1 (5 bases). The CDR3 totals 14 residues. Germline V gene sequence: CDR1 SGHNT, CDR2 YENEEA. V was shortened by 3 bases and J by 8 bases, with 13 bases between the two germline ends. As DNA, the CDR3 is TGTGCCAGCAGCTTTGCGGGGGGTAACGAAAAACTGTTTTTT. Amino acids: CASSFAGGNEKLFF.

The gene calls are TRBV16 and TRBJ1-4; no reliable D call. The CDR3 totals 12 residues. V was pared by 4 bases and J by 8 bases, with 8 bases between. Looked up from germline, CDR1 is KGHSY and CDR2 is FQNENV. The CDR3 here is CASSPQFEKLFF. CDR3 coding DNA: TGTGCCAGCAGCCCCCAGTTCGAAAAACTGTTTTTT.

In its sample, this clone was seen once. The chain recombines TRBV10-3 with TRBJ2-1, with D tentatively TRBD2 (6 bases). V lost 11 bases, J lost 0 bases, and 14 bases lay in between. Germline V lookup: CDR1 ENHRY, CDR2 SYGVKD. CDR3 length: 14 amino acids. CDR3 protein: CAGSGPNSYNEQFF. The CDR3, as DNA: TGTGCCGGTAGCGGACCAAACTCCTACAATGAGCAGTTCTTC.

The chain couples TRBV6-2 or TRBV6-3 to TRBJ2-5, with 12 positions matching TRBD2. The V segment lost 6 bases and the J segment 4 bases; nucleotides outside the gene matches: 15. CDR3 length equals 18 residues. Germline V CDR1 and CDR2: MNHEY, SVGEGT. CDR3 amino acids: CASSSTTSGSAVGETQYF. The DNA for the CDR3 is TGTGCCAGCAGCTCTACGACTAGCGGGAGCGCGGTAGGAGAGACCCAGTACTTC.

This chain links TRBV10-3 with TRBJ2-3; 8 bases align to TRBD1. V shed 10 bases and J 3 bases; nucleotides not matched to a gene: 6. The germline V gene encodes CDR1 ENHRY and CDR2 SYGVKD. The CDR3 has 13 residues. The DNA of the CDR3 is TGTGCCACCATGGGACAGGTAACAGATACGCAGTATTTT. Residues: CATMGQVTDTQYF.

The CDR3 loop reads CAWGWDSYEQYF. CDR3 in DNA: TGTGCCTGGGGCTGGGACAGCTACGAGCAGTACTTC. The chain employs TRBV30 and TRBJ2-7; TRBD1 matches at 7 bases. J lost 3 bases, V lost 5 bases, and 4 bases had no gene match. Per the germline V gene, CDR1 is GTSNPN and CDR2 is SVGIG (reference sequence). There are 12 residues in the CDR3.

The gene calls are TRBV28 and TRBJ1-2; D is perhaps TRBD1 (5 bases). CDR1 and CDR2 from the germline V gene are MDHEN and SYDVKM. Trimming stripped 4 bases from V and 5 bases from J, with 14 bases between. The CDR3 has 14 residues. The DNA of the CDR3 is TGTGCCAGCAGTTCGACAGACCGCCGGTATGGCTACACCTTC. It encodes CASSSTDRRYGYTF.

The rearrangement joins TRBV28 to TRBJ1-2; the match to TRBD1 covers 8 bases. The V segment lost 4 bases and the J segment 7 bases; nucleotides outside the gene matches: 5. The V gene's germline CDR1 is MDHEN and CDR2 SYDVKM. The CDR3 contains 13 residues. In DNA, the CDR3 is TGTGCCAGCAGTTCCTCAGGGGGCATTGGCTACACCTTC. It is translated as CASSSSGGIGYTF.

The genes are TRBV29-1 and TRBJ2-7, with 10 bases that match TRBD2. Germline assignment: CDR1 SQVTM and CDR2 ANQGSEA. This CDR3 spans 16 amino acids. Trimming at V came to 7 bases and at J to 3 bases, leaving 15 bases not matched to a gene. The CDR3 region is CSALLRQRTSGYEQYF. The CDR3 nucleotides are TGCAGCGCGCTCCTCAGGCAGAGGACTAGCGGCTACGAGCAGTACTTC.

The rearrangement joins TRBV27 to TRBJ1-1, with D maybe TRBD1 (5 bases). The CDR3 spans 18 residues. Germline values: CDR1 MNHEY, CDR2 SMNVEV (reference sequence). The germline V and J ends were trimmed by 7 bases and 0 bases, with 24 bases remaining between them. The CDR3 DNA sequence: TGTGCCAGCAAGTTTAGAGGAGGGGAGTATTTCTTGAACACTGAAGCTTTCTTT. As protein: CASKFRGGEYFLNTEAFF.

The V gene is TRBV7-9, the J gene TRBJ2-6, with a tentative D call TRBD2 (6 bases). Per germline, CDR1 SEHNR and CDR2 FQNEAQ (reference sequence). V gave up 5 bases and J gave up 0 bases, with 20 bases separating them. The CDR3 loop spans 19 amino acids. CDR3 loop: CASSTTPQYGGSGANVLTF. CDR3 nucleotides: TGTGCCAGCAGCACTACACCGCAGTACGGGGGCTCTGGGGCCAACGTCCTGACTTTC.

V usage is TRBV4-1 and J usage is TRBJ2-2, with a possible D match to TRBD2 (6 bases). Per the germline V gene, CDR1 is MGHRA and CDR2 is YSYEKL. V was clipped by 3 bases and J by 0 bases, with 11 bases between them. The length of the CDR3 is 16 residues. CDR3 residues: CASSHLGGANTGELFF. The CDR3 DNA reads as TGCGCCAGCAGCCATTTAGGAGGGGCGAACACCGGGGAGCTGTTTTTT.

The rearrangement uses TRBV18 and TRBJ2-7; 7 nucleotides align to TRBD1. The CDR3 extends over 15 amino acids. J was trimmed by 0 bases and V by 3 bases; bases with no gene match: 5. The V gene's germline CDR1 is KGHSH and CDR2 LQKENI. The CDR3 reads CASSPGQLSSYEQYF. Written as DNA, the CDR3 is TGTGCCAGCTCACCGGGACAGCTCAGCTCCTACGAGCAGTACTTC.

The genes are TRBV9 and TRBJ1-2; D remains ambiguous. CDR1 and CDR2 from the germline V gene are SGDLS and YYNGEE. Trimming shortened V by 0 bases and J by 2 bases, and 5 bases separated the two germline ends. CDR3 size: 13 residues. In DNA form, the CDR3 reads TGTGCCAGCAGCGTAGTAGAGAACTATGGCTACACCTTC. Its translation: CASSVVENYGYTF. Together with reference TRBV9 and TRBJ1-2, the CDR3 gives the full variable domain: DSGVTQTPKHLITATGQRVTLRCSPRSGDLSVYWYQQSLDQGLQFLIQYYNGEERAKGNILERFSAQQFPDLHSELNLSSLELGDSALYFCASSVVENYGYTFGSGTRLTVV.

This clone was seen a single time. The V gene is TRBV20-1, the J gene TRBJ1-1; D gene unclear. This CDR3 is built from 11 residues. Looked up from germline, CDR1 is DFQATT and CDR2 is SNEGSKA (reference sequence). V was pared by 3 bases and J by 6 bases, with 8 bases between. The CDR3 DNA is TGCAGTGCTAGTAGCTACGCTGAAGCTTTCTTT. Encoded protein: CSASSYAEAFF.

The rearrangement joins TRBV6-6 to TRBJ2-1, with 13 bases lining up with TRBD2. CDR1 is MNHNY, CDR2 SVGAGI, per germline (reference sequence). This CDR3 has 14 amino acids. V gave up 6 bases and J gave up 8 bases; unmatched junction bases: 4. The CDR3 region is CASSLTSGGDEQFF. CDR3 DNA: TGTGCCAGCAGCCTCACTAGCGGGGGGGATGAGCAGTTCTTC.

A single count supports this clone. The V and J genes are TRBV9 and TRBJ2-3; tentatively, D is TRBD2 (6 bases). Germline CDR1 and CDR2: SGDLS and YYNGEE. Trimming stripped 4 bases from V and 1 base from J, with 13 bases between. The CDR3 consists of 15 residues. CDR3 nucleotides: TGTGCCAGCAGCCCCTCGGGGGACCGCACAGATACGCAGTATTTT. As protein: CASSPSGDRTDTQYF.

The chain uses TRBV7-9 and TRBJ2-1; a possible D gene is TRBD2 (7 bases). The CDR3 is 16 residues long. Trimming removed 5 bases at V and 5 bases at J, with 19 bases between. Germline V gene sequence: CDR1 SEHNR, CDR2 FQNEAQ (reference sequence). CDR3 in DNA: TGTGCCAGCAGCCCTAACAGGGACTATAATAACAATGAGCAGTTCTTC. Translating it yields CASSPNRDYNNNEQFF.

V usage is TRBV7-2 and J usage is TRBJ2-3; D is possibly TRBD1 (5 bases). Trimming stripped 5 bases from V and 2 bases from J, with 14 bases between. Germline values: CDR1 SGHTA, CDR2 FQGNSA. The CDR3 consists of 15 residues. DNA for the CDR3: TGTGCCAGCAGCCCCCTGGCCAGGGACACAGATACGCAGTATTTT. Translation gives CASSPLARDTDTQYF. The variable domain in full, completed from reference TRBV7-2 and TRBJ2-3, reads GAGVSQSPSNKVTEKGKDVELRCDPISGHTALYWYRQSLGQGLEFLIYFQGNSAPDKSGLPSDRFSAERTGGSVSTLTIQRTQQEDSAVYLCASSPLARDTDTQYFGPGTRLTVL.

In this sample, this clone turned up a few times. The chain links TRBV5-1 to TRBJ1-5; 9 bases fit TRBD1. The germline CDR1 and CDR2 sequences are SGHRS and YFSETQ. The trim removed 5 bases at V and 1 base at J, leaving 1 base unmatched. This CDR3 has 14 amino acids. The CDR3 is CASRGQGSNQPQHF. The DNA of the CDR3 is TGCGCCAGCAGGGGACAGGGAAGCAATCAGCCCCAGCATTTT.